This T cell receptor beta chain was captured in a study of human T cells and chemical hapten exposure. Sample time point: patch test 2, 6 weeks after DPC sensitization. Treatment in this sample: therapeutic diphenylcyclopropenone sensitization with weekly scalp DPC. This clonotype was seen many times. Its cognate antigen is unknown. Germline V gives CDR1 SEHNR, CDR2 FQNEAQ (reference sequence). Trimming left V 1 base short and J 1 base short, with 14 bases between. The CDR3 length is 17 residues. General study findings and limits: Patch test score was positively correlated with the counts of TCRs that had expanded at PT1.

The library attached unique molecular identifiers to individual cDNA molecules. TCRdb reprocessed the RACE reads with MiXCR, giving one entry per CDR3 protein. The sample consists of a few hundred thousand distinct CDR3 sequences, under 6.5% of them appearing once. This TCR was recovered from a young woman with alopecia areata. Some clones in this sample may be carry-over from other donors' samples. The V and J genes are TRBV7-9 and TRBJ1-3, with D possibly being TRBD1 (6 bases). Sample: whole blood, taken in connection with sensitization to the hapten diphenylcyclopropenone (DPC). CDR3 nucleotides: TGTGCCAGCAGCTTAGGACAAATACAGGGTTCTGGAAACACCATATATTTT. Translated: CASSLGQIQGSGNTIYF.